These 22 T cell receptor beta chains originate from one sample sequenced in a study of STAT5B mutations in CD4+ large granular lymphocyte leukemia. The data were produced by immunoSEQ multiplex PCR, yet TCRdb's version contains in-frame clones alone and is incomplete. The table records fewer than 25,000 clones, around 81% of them present only once. Source material: CD4+ T cells from blood buffy coats. The receptors here all came from a human donor in good health.

This chain joins TRBV7-2 and TRBJ2-5; 7 nucleotides line up with TRBD2. CDR3 length: 13 amino acids. V lost 7 bases, J lost 4 bases, and 6 bases stayed unmatched. Per the germline V gene, CDR1 is SGHTA and CDR2 is FQGNSA. CDR3 sequence (DNA): TGTGCCAGCAACACAAGACTAGCAGAGACCCAGTACTTC. Amino acid sequence: CASNTRLAETQYF. Filled out from reference TRBV7-2 and TRBJ2-5, the complete variable domain reads GAGVSQSPSNKVTEKGKDVELRCDPISGHTALYWYRQSLGQGLEFLIYFQGNSAPDKSGLPSDRFSAERTGGSVSTLTIQRTQQEDSAVYLCASNTRLAETQYFGPGTRLLVL.

This clone was detected only a few times. This chain joins TRBV5-4 and TRBJ2-2; D not resolved. Trimming stripped 2 bases from V and 0 bases from J, with 8 bases between. The CDR3 has 15 residues. Germline V gives CDR1 SGHNT, CDR2 YYREEE (reference sequence). The DNA of the CDR3 is TGTGCCAGCAGCTTTGGACGGGCGAACACCGGGGAGCTGTTTTTT. Translated: CASSFGRANTGELFF.

This chain links TRBV10-3 with TRBJ2-5; TRBD1 or TRBD2 may be the D gene (6 bases each). This CDR3 is built from 11 residues. The germline CDR1 and CDR2 sequences are ENHRY and SYGVKD. Deletions cut 2 bases from V and 13 bases from J, with 11 bases between. CDR3 sequence reads: CAISEDGGWYF. In DNA form, the CDR3 reads TGTGCCATCAGTGAGGACGGGGGCTGGTACTTC.

The table lists this clone with a few counts. V and J are TRBV7-9 and TRBJ1-3; TRBD1 aligns across 7 bases. The trim removed 5 bases at V and 0 bases at J, leaving 7 bases unmatched. The V gene's germline CDR1 is SEHNR and CDR2 FQNEAQ (reference sequence). This CDR3 has 16 residues. CDR3 region: CASSTPGQNSGNTIYF. CDR3 nucleotide sequence: TGTGCCAGCAGCACCCCGGGACAGAACTCTGGAAACACCATATATTTT. The full variable domain, completed using reference TRBV7-9 and TRBJ1-3, is DTGVSQNPRHKITKRGQNVTFRCDPISEHNRLYWYRQTLGQGPEFLTYFQNEAQLEKSRLLSDRFSAERPKGSFSTLEIQRTEQGDSAMYLCASSTPGQNSGNTIYFGEGSWLTVV.

The rearrangement joins TRBV30 to TRBJ1-4, with TRBD1 matching over 10 bases. Germline-derived CDR1 and CDR2 are GTSNPN and SVGIG (reference sequence). V shed 1 base, J shed 8 bases, and the junction held 7 bases outside the gene matches. The CDR3 extends over 15 amino acids. The CDR3 reads CAWSAPGTGAEKLFF. The DNA of the CDR3 is TGTGCCTGGAGTGCCCCCGGGACAGGGGCCGAAAAACTGTTTTTT.

The genes are TRBV10-3 and TRBJ1-3, with D possibly TRBD1 on 6 matching bases. V gave up 7 bases and J gave up 4 bases, with 14 bases separating them. The germline V gene has CDR1 ENHRY and CDR2 SYGVKD. This CDR3 spans 14 amino acids. Written as DNA, the CDR3 is TGTGCCATCACGCAGGGGCTCGCCGGAAACACCATATATTTT. Translation gives CAITQGLAGNTIYF.

The CDR3 bases are TGCGCCAGCAGCCCTGGAATGACTAGCGGGGGGCAAGAGACCCAGTACTTC. Translation gives CASSPGMTSGGQETQYF. This rearrangement joins TRBV5-1 to TRBJ2-5; TRBD2 matches 13 bases. The length of the CDR3 is 17 residues. Germline V gene sequence: CDR1 SGHRS, CDR2 YFSETQ. V was pared by 4 bases and J by 2 bases, with 8 bases of the junction left unmatched. The full variable domain, its missing parts supplied by reference TRBV5-1 and TRBJ2-5, is KAGVTQTPRYLIKTRGQQVTLSCSPISGHRSVSWYQQTPGQGLQFLFEYFSETQRNKGNFPGRFSGRQFSNSRSEMNVSTLELGDSALYLCASSPGMTSGGQETQYFGPGTRLLVL.

CDR3 sequence (DNA): TGTGCCAGCAGCCCCCCCGGACTAGCGGGAGGGGGGACCGGGGAGCTGTTTTTT. Its translation is CASSPPGLAGGGTGELFF. The chain combines TRBV9 with TRBJ2-2, with 15 bases matching TRBD2. V lost 4 bases to trimming and J lost 5 bases; unmatched junction nucleotides: 9. Germline values: CDR1 SGDLS, CDR2 YYNGEE. This CDR3 is built from 18 residues.

The chain couples TRBV28 to TRBJ2-7; 12 nucleotides align to TRBD2. Trimming removed 4 bases from V and 9 bases from J; junction bases left unmatched: 1. The germline V gene encodes CDR1 MDHEN and CDR2 SYDVKM. This CDR3 has 12 amino acids. The CDR3 nucleotides are TGTGCCAGCAGTTCGGGACTAGCGGGGCAGTACTTC. Its protein product is CASSSGLAGQYF.

This clone was observed a single time. The chain has TRBV5-1 and TRBJ2-1; D might be TRBD1 or TRBD2, each matching 5 bases. Trimming left V 0 bases short and J 12 bases short, with 13 bases between. The CDR3 consists of 13 residues. Germline CDR1 is SGHRS and CDR2 is YFSETQ. Here the CDR3 DNA reads TGCGCCAGCAGCTTGGCCGGGACGCTGCCGCAGTTCTTC. This sequence encodes CASSLAGTLPQFF.

The rearrangement uses TRBV28 and TRBJ1-5, with TRBD1 identical over 7 bases. J was trimmed by 3 bases and V by 4 bases; bases with no gene match: 6. The CDR3 has 15 residues. The germline CDR1 and CDR2 sequences are MDHEN and SYDVKM. The CDR3 sequence: CASSSVQGVNQPQHF. The CDR3 bases are TGTGCCAGCAGTTCAGTCCAGGGGGTCAATCAGCCCCAGCATTTT. Full variable domain (rest looked up from reference TRBV28 and TRBJ1-5): DVKVTQSSRYLVKRTGEKVFLECVQDMDHENMFWYRQDPGLGLRLIYFSYDVKMKEKGDIPEGYSVSREKKERFSLILESASTNQTSMYLCASSSVQGVNQPQHFGDGTRLSIL.

This rearrangement joins TRBV7-9 to TRBJ2-2; TRBD2 might be the D (6 bases). The germline V gene has CDR1 SEHNR and CDR2 FQNEAQ (reference sequence). This CDR3 spans 12 amino acids. DNA of the CDR3: TGTGGGGCGGGACCGCGGACCGGGGAGCTGTTTTTT. Translating gives CGAGPRTGELFF. Variable domain in full (rest from reference TRBV7-9 and TRBJ2-2): DTGVSQNPRHKITKRGQNVTFRCDPISEHNRLYWYRQTLGQGPEFLTYFQNEAQLEKSRLLSDRFSAERPKGSFSTLEIQRTEQGDSAMYLCGAGPRTGELFFGEGSRLTVL.

The sample holds one count of this clone. The gene calls are TRBV19 and TRBJ2-3; D is perhaps TRBD1 (5 bases). There are 13 residues in the CDR3. V shed 4 bases and J shed 3 bases, with 8 bases lying between them. Germline V gene sequence: CDR1 LNHDA, CDR2 SQIVND (reference sequence). The CDR3 region has the DNA TGTGCCAGTAGTACGTACAGGACAGATACGCAGTATTTT. Its protein product is CASSTYRTDTQYF.

This clone was counted a single time. This chain uses TRBV13 with TRBJ1-2; TRBD1 agrees at 7 bases. The J segment lost 8 bases and the V segment lost 0 bases, leaving 15 bases of the junction unmatched. This CDR3 spans 17 amino acids. Germline assignment: CDR1 PRHDT and CDR2 FYEKMQ (reference sequence). CDR3 sequence (DNA): TGTGCCAGCAGCTTAGGGGGTGGACAGGTACCTATTTGGGGCTACACCTTC. Amino acids: CASSLGGGQVPIWGYTF.

This clone has just a few counts. V usage is TRBV18 and J usage is TRBJ1-5; 7 nucleotides agree with TRBD1. The CDR3 has 15 amino acids. Losses at the gene ends were 4 bases for V and 6 bases for J; bases not matched to a gene: 9. The germline gives CDR1 KGHSH, CDR2 LQKENI. The CDR3 loop reads CASSLGTVETQPQHF. CDR3 coding DNA: TGTGCCAGCTCACTAGGGACAGTCGAAACTCAGCCCCAGCATTTT.

This clone was seen a few times. The CDR3 DNA follows: TGTGCCAGCTCACCCACCTCGGACTATGGCTACACCTTC. Translating gives CASSPTSDYGYTF. The chain uses TRBV18 and TRBJ1-2; D unresolved. The germline V and J ends were trimmed by 3 bases and 3 bases, with 8 bases remaining between them. The CDR3 runs 13 residues. Germline V gene sequence: CDR1 KGHSH, CDR2 LQKENI.

The chain carries TRBV30 and TRBJ1-1, with no clear D. The CDR3 loop spans 14 amino acids. The germline gives CDR1 GTSNPN, CDR2 SVGIG (reference sequence). The V gene lost 4 bases and the J gene lost 2 bases, with 14 bases spanning the gap. The CDR3 region has the DNA TGTGCCTGGACTATACGGGTTCCCAACACTGAAGCTTTCTTT. Translating gives CAWTIRVPNTEAFF.

V and J are TRBV4-1 and TRBJ1-4; 10 positions match TRBD1. Germline CDR1 and CDR2: MGHRA and YSYEKL. The length of the CDR3 is 15 residues. J gave up 5 bases and V 4 bases, and 4 bases lay outside the gene matches. The CDR3 sequence: CASSRPGQGNEKLFF. The CDR3 coding sequence is TGCGCCAGCAGCCGACCGGGACAGGGGAATGAAAAACTGTTTTTT.

The genes are TRBV29-1 and TRBJ1-2; D gene uncertain. Trimming removed 4 bases from V and 6 bases from J, with 6 bases in between. Looked up from germline, CDR1 is SQVTM and CDR2 is ANQGSEA. There are 10 residues in the CDR3. CDR3 in amino acids: CSVGRDGYTF. The CDR3 nucleotides are TGCAGCGTTGGACGAGATGGCTACACCTTC.

The V gene is TRBV6-5, the J gene TRBJ1-2; a weak D match, TRBD1 (5 bases). The germline gives CDR1 MNHEY, CDR2 SVGAGI. Between the trimmed V and J ends, which lost 6 bases and 8 bases, there was a span of 16 bases. The length of the CDR3 is 13 residues. The CDR3 DNA sequence: TGTGCCAGCAGGCCGACAGCGGTAGACGGCTACACCTTC. Protein product: CASRPTAVDGYTF.

The chain employs TRBV28 and TRBJ1-2; D might be TRBD1 (5 bases). Between the trimmed V and J ends, which lost 3 bases and 6 bases, there was a span of 20 bases. The CDR3 is made up of 16 amino acids. Germline assignment: CDR1 MDHEN and CDR2 SYDVKM. The CDR3 coding sequence is TGTGCCAGCAGTTTTAATAAGGGGAGGGAACGACATGGCTACACCTTC. It is translated as CASSFNKGRERHGYTF.

Remarks on this clone: One junction end does not reproduce the germline sequence, and a read error may be involved. In DNA form, the CDR3 reads TGTGCCATCACTTCGGGACTCGGTGACGGTCGGGGGAAGGCCTATGAGCAGTACTTC. Protein sequence: CAITSGLGDGRGKAYEQYF. The chain employs TRBV10-3 and TRBJ2-7, with TRBD2 as a possible D gene (6 bases). Germline lookup yields CDR1 ENHRY and CDR2 SYGVKD. The CDR3 loop spans 19 amino acids.